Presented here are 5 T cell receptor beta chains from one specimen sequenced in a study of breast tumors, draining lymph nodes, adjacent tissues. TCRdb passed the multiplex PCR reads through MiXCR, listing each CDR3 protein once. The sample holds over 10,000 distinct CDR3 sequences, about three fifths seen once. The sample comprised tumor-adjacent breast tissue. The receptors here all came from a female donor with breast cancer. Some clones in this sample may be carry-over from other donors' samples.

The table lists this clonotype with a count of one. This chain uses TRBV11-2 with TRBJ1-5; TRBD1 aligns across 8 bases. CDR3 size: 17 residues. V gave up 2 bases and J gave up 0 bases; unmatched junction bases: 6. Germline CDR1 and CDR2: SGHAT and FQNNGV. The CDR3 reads CASSLRAGGFSNQPQHF. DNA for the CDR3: TGTGCCAGCAGCTTAAGGGCAGGGGGCTTTAGCAATCAGCCCCAGCATTTT.

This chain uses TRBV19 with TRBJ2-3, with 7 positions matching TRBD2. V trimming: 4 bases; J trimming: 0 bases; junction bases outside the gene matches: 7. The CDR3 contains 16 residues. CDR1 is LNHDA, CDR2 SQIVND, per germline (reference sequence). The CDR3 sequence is CASSRVGDYSTDTQYF. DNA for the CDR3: TGTGCCAGTAGTAGGGTGGGGGACTACAGCACAGATACGCAGTATTTT.

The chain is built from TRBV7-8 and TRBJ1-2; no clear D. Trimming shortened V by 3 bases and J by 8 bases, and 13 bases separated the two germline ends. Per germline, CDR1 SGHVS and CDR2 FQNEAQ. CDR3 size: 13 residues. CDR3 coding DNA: TGTGCCAGCAGCTTTAGTCCCGTGGGAGGCTACACCTTC. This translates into CASSFSPVGGYTF.

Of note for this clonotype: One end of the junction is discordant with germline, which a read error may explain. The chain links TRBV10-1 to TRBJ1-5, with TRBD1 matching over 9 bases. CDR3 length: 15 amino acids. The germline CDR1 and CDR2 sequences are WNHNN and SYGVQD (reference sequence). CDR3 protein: CASRGQGYSNQPRHF. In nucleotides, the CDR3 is TGCGCCAGCAGGGGACAGGGTTATAGCAATCAGCCCCGGCATTTT.

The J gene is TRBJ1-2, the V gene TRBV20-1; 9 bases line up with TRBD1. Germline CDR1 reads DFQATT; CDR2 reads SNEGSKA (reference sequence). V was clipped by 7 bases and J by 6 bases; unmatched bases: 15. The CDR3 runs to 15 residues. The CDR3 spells CSVAPPGQGLHGYTF. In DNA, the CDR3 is TGCAGTGTCGCCCCACCTGGACAGGGGTTACATGGCTACACCTTC.